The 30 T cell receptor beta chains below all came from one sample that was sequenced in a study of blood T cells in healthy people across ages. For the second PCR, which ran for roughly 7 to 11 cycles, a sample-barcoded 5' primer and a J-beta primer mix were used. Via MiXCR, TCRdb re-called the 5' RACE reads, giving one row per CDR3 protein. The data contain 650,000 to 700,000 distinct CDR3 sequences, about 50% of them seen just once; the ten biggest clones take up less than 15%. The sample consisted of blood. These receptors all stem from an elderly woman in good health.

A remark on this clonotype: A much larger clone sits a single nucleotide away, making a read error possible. The CDR3: CASSLGTTSDSTDTQYF. In nucleotides, the CDR3 is TGCGCCAGCAGCTTGGGGACCACTAGCGACAGCACAGATACGCAGTATTTT. The chain joins TRBV5-1 to TRBJ2-3; 7 bases map to TRBD2. Germline values: CDR1 SGHRS, CDR2 YFSETQ. CDR3 size: 17 residues. V was pared by 0 bases and J by 0 bases, with 7 bases of the junction left unmatched.

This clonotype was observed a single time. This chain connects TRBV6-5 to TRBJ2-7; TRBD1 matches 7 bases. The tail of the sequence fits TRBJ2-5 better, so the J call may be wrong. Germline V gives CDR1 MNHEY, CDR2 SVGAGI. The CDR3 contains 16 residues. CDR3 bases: TGTGCCAGCAGTTACGGGACAGACAACTTATTGGAGACCCAGTACTTC. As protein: CASSYGTDNLLETQYF.

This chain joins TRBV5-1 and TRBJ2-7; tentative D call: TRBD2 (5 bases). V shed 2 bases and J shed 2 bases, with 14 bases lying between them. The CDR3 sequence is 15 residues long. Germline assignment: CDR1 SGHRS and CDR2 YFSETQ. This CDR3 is CASSFEDPRAYEQYF. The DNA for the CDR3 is TGCGCCAGCAGCTTTGAAGATCCGCGGGCCTACGAGCAGTACTTC. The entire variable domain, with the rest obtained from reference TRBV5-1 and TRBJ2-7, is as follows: KAGVTQTPRYLIKTRGQQVTLSCSPISGHRSVSWYQQTPGQGLQFLFEYFSETQRNKGNFPGRFSGRQFSNSRSEMNVSTLELGDSALYLCASSFEDPRAYEQYFGPGTRLTVT.

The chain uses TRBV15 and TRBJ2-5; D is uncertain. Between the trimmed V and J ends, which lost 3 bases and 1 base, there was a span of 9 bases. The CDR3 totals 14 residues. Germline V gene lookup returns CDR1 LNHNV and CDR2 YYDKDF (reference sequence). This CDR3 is CATSRELPQETQYF. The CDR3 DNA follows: TGTGCCACCAGCAGGGAATTACCCCAAGAGACCCAGTACTTC.

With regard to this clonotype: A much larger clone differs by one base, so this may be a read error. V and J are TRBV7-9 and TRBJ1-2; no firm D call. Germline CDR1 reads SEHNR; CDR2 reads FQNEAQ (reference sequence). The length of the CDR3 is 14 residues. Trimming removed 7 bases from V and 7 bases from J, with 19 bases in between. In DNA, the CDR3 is TGTGCCAGCACCTCTTTAGAACAGCTCTGTGGCTACACCTTC. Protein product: CASTSLEQLCGYTF.

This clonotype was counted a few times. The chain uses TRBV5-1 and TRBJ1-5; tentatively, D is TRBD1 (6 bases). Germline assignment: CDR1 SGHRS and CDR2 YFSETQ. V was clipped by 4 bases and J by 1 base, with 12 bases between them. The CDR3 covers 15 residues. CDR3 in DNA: TGCGCCAGCAGCCCAACAGGGCGAAGCAATCAGCCCCAGCATTTT. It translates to CASSPTGRSNQPQHF.

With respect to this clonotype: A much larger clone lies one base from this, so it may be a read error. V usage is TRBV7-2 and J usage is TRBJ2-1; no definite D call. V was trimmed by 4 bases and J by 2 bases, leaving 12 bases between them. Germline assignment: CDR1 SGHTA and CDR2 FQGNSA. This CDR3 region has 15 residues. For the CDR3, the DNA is TGTGCCAGCAGCTGGTATGGCGGTACCTACAATGAGCAGTTCTTC. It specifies CASSWYGGTYNEQFF.

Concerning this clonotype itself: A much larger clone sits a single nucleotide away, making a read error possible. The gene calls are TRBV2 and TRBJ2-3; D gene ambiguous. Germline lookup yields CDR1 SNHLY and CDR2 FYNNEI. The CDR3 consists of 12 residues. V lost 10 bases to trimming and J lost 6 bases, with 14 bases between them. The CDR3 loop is CANGPTGDTQYF. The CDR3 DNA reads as TGTGCCAACGGACCTACCGGGGATACGCAGTATTTT.

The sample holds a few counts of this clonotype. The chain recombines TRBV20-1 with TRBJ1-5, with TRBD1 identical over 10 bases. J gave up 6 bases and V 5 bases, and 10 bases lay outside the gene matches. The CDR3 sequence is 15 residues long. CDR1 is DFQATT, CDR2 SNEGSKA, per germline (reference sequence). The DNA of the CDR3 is TGCAGTGCTCCCCGGGACAGGGGAAGGTCTCAGCCCCAGCATTTT. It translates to CSAPRDRGRSQPQHF.

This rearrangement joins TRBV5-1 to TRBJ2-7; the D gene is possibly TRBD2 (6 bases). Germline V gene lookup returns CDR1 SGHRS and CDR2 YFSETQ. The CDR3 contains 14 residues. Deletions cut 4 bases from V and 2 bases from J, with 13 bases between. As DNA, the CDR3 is TGCGCCAGCAGCCTACATAGCGGAACCTACGAGCAGTACTTC. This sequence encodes CASSLHSGTYEQYF.

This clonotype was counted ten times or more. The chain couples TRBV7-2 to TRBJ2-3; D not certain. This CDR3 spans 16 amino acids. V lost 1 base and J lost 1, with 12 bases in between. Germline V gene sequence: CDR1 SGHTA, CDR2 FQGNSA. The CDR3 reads CASSLEARVGTDTQYF. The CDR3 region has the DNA TGTGCCAGCAGCTTAGAAGCTCGAGTAGGCACAGATACGCAGTATTTT.

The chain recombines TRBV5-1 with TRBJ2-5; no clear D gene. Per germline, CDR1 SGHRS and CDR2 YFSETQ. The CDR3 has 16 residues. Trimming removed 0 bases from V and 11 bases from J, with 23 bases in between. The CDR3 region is CASSLGPSITSNEQYF. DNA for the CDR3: TGCGCCAGCAGCTTGGGCCCCTCCATTACAAGCAATGAGCAGTACTTC.

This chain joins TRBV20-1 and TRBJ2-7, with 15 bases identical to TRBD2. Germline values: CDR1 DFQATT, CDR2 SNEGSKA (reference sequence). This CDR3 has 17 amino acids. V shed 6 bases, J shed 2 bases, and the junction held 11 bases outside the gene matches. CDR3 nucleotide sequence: TGCAGTGCCAGGCCAACCGGACTAGCGGGGGGGCCCTACGAGCAGTACTTC. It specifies CSARPTGLAGGPYEQYF.

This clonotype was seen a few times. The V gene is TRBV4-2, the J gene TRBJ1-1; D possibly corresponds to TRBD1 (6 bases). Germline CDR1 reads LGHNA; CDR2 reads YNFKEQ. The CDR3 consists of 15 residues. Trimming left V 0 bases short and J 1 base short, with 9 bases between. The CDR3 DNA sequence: TGTGCCAGCAGCCAAGAAACAGGGCCGAACACTGAAGCTTTCTTT. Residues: CASSQETGPNTEAFF.

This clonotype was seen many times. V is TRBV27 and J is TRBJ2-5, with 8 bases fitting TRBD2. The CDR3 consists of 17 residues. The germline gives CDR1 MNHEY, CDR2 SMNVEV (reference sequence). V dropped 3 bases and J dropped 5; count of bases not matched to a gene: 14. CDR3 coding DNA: TGTGCCAGCAGTTTTGGCCCCCCCCCCGGGACTAGTGAGACCCAGTACTTC. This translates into CASSFGPPPGTSETQYF.

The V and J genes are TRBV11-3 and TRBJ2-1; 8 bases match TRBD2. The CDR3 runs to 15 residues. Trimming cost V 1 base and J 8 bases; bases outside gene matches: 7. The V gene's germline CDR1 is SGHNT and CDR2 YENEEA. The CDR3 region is CASSLGAGGGDEQFF. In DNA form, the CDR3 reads TGTGCCAGCAGCTTAGGGGCGGGAGGAGGGGATGAGCAGTTCTTC.

The chain's CDR3 is CSASLGAGVGADTQYF. The CDR3 DNA reads TGCAGTGCTAGCTTGGGAGCGGGAGTAGGGGCAGATACGCAGTATTTT. V and J are TRBV20-1 and TRBJ2-3; TRBD2 matches 8 bases. CDR1 DFQATT and CDR2 SNEGSKA come from the germline V gene (reference sequence). J lost 4 bases, V lost 3 bases, and 12 bases had no gene match. The CDR3 length is 16 residues.

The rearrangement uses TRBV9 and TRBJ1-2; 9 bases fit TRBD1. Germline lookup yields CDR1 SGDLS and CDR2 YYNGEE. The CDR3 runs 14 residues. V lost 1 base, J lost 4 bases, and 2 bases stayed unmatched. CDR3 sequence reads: CASSVLTGGYGYTF. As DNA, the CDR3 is TGTGCCAGCAGCGTATTGACAGGGGGCTATGGCTACACCTTC.

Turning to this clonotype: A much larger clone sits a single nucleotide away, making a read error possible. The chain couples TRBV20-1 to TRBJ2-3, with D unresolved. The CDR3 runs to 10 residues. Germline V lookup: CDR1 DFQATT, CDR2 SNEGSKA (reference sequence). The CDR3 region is CRALKNTQYF. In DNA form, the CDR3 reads TGCAGGGCTCTAAAAAATACGCAGTATTTT.

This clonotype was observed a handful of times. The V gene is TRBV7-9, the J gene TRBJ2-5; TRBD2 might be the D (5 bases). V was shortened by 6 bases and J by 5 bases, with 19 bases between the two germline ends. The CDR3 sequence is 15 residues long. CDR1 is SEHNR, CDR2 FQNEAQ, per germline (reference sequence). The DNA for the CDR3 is TGTGCCAGCAGTACGGGGTATTCCGTCTTTGAGACCCAGTACTTC. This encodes CASSTGYSVFETQYF.

CDR3 loop: CSALRRNEQFF. CDR3 DNA sequence: TGCAGTGCTCTGAGAAGAAATGAGCAGTTCTTC. The chain couples TRBV20-1 to TRBJ2-1; the D is unclear. Trimming shortened V by 5 bases and J by 7 bases, and 9 bases separated the two germline ends. This CDR3 has 11 amino acids. Germline V gene lookup returns CDR1 DFQATT and CDR2 SNEGSKA (reference sequence).

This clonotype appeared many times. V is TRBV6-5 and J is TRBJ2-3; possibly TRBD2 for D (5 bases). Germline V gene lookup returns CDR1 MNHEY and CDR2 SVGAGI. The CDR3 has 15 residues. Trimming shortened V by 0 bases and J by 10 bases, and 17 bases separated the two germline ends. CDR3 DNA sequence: TGTGCCAGCAGTTACTCGATGCTAGCAGGCATTCCGCAGTATTTT. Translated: CASSYSMLAGIPQYF.

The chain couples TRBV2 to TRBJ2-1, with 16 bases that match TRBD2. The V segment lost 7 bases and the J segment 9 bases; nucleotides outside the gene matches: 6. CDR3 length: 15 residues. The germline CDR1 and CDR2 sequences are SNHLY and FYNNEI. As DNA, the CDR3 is TGTGCCAGCAAAGGGACTAGCGGGGGGGCAGGTGAGCAGTTCTTC. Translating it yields CASKGTSGGAGEQFF.

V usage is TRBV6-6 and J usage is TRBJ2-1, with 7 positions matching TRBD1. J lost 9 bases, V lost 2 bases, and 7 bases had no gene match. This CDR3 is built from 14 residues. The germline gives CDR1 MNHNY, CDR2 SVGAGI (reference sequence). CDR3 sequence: CASSYGEQGSEQFF. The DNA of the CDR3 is TGTGCCAGCAGTTACGGTGAACAGGGGAGTGAGCAGTTCTTC.

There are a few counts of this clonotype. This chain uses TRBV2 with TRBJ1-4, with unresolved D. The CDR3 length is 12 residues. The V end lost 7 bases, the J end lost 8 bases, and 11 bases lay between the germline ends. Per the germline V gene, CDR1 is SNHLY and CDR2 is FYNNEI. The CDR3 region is CASTLYQEKLFF. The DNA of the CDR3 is TGTGCCAGCACCCTTTACCAGGAAAAACTGTTTTTT.

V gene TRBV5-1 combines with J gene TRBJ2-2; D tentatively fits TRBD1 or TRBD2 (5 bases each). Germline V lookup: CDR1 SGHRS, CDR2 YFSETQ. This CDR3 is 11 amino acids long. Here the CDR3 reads CCLGLAVELFF. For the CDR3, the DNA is TGCTGCTTGGGGCTAGCAGTGGAGCTGTTTTTT.

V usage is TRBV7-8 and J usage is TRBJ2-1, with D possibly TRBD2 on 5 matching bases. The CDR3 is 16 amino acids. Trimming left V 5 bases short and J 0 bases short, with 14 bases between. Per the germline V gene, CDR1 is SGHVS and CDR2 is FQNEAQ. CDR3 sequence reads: CASSLVNGVSYNEQFF. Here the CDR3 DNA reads TGTGCCAGCAGCCTCGTCAACGGGGTCTCCTACAATGAGCAGTTCTTC.

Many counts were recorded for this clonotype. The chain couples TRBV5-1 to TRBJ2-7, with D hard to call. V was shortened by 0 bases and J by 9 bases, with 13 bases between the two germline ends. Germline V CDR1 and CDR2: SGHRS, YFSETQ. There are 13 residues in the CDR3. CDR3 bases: TGCGCCAGCAGCTTGGGGTGGGAATTCGTGCAGTACTTC. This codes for CASSLGWEFVQYF.

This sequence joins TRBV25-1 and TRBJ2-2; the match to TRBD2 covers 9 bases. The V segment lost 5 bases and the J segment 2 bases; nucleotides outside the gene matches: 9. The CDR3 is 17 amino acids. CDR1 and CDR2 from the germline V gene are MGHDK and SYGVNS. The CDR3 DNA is TGTGCCAGCAGTTCAGTAGCGGGAGTAGGCAACACCGGGGAGCTGTTTTTT. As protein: CASSSVAGVGNTGELFF.

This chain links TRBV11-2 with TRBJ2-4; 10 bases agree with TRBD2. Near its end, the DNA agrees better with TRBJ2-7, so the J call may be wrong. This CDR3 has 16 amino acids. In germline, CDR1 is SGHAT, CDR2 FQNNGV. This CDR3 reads CASSLIAGGSIYEQYF. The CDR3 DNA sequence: TGTGCCAGCAGCCTCATAGCGGGGGGCTCTATTTACGAGCAGTACTTC.